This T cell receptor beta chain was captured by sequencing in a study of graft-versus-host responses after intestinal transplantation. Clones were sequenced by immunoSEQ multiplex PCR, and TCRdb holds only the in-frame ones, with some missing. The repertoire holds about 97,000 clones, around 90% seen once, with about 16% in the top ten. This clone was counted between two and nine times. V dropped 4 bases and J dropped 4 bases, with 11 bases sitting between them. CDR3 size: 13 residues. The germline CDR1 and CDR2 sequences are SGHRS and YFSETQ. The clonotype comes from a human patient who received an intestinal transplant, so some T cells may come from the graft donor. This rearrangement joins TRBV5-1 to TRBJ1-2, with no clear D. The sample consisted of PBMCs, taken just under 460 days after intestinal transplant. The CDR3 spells CASSPGRSYGYTF. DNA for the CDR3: TGCGCCAGCAGCCCCGGCAGAAGCTATGGCTACACCTTC. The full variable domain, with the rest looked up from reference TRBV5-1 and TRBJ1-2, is KAGVTQTPRYLIKTRGQQVTLSCSPISGHRSVSWYQQTPGQGLQFLFEYFSETQRNKGNFPGRFSGRQFSNSRSEMNVSTLELGDSALYLCASSPGRSYGYTFGSGTRLTVV.